One T cell receptor beta chain is described in this entry. Original data processing: Counts of nucleated cells, estimated from reference gene primer amplification, were obtained. Libraries were prepared by immunoSEQ multiplex PCR; TCRdb keeps only in-frame clonotypes and omits some of them. The DNA gave D and trimming, while V, J and clone size come from that table. The table records under 60,000 clones, over 70% of them present only once. The junction had 3 bases not matched to a gene; V was cut back by 5 bases and J by 8 bases. The CDR3 contains 13 residues. The sample belongs to a study of blood T cell repertoires in COVID-19. In the study overall: The United States, Italy and Spain supplied acute and convalescent COVID-19 samples. T cells, B-cell-depleted T cells, or PBMCs supplied cDNA or gDNA.

The chain has TRBV12-3 or TRBV12-4 and TRBJ1-6, with 7 bases lining up with TRBD1. The TCR comes from a human donor in a cohort sampled during active COVID-19. Sequencing used peripheral blood. This CDR3 reads CASSRDSYSPLHF. CDR3 coding DNA: TGTGCCAGCAGTCGGGACAGTTATTCACCCCTCCACTTT.